Presented here are 32 T cell receptor beta chains from one specimen sequenced in a study of spatial heterogeneity in lung cancer (dated by TCRdb to the late 2010s). Libraries were built with 5' RACE. Sequencing instrument: NextSeq 500. TCRdb trimmed the raw reads at Q25, called clones with MiXCR and kept productive beta chains. Merged by CDR3 protein, the rows form single entries marked with the most common genes and DNA. The sample includes about 36,000 distinct CDR3 sequences, with around 5% observed a single time. The ten largest clones add up to around 28% of the sample. According to the study, the label for this sample's time point signals: sample taken at primary tumor resection. Whole RNA extracted from tumor and nontumor lung tissue, or from cryopreserved PBMC samples, was used for TCR sequencing without cell sorting. The sample was PBMCs, taken at surgery. These receptors all come from a female donor with early-stage non-small cell lung cancer.

The chain employs TRBV15 and TRBJ1-1; no firm D call. The V and J ends lost 1 base and 1 base respectively, with 7 bases between them. CDR1 is LNHNV and CDR2 is YYDKDF in the germline V gene (reference sequence). The length of the CDR3 is 14 residues. CDR3 loop: CATSRGAQNTEAFF. CDR3 sequence (DNA): TGTGCCACCAGCAGAGGGGCTCAGAACACTGAAGCTTTCTTT.

In its sample, this clonotype was seen many times. The chain has TRBV29-1 and TRBJ2-3; unclear D gene. The CDR3 runs 11 residues. The germline CDR1 and CDR2 sequences are SQVTM and ANQGSEA. V lost 5 bases and J 8 bases, leaving 11 bases between the germline ends. The CDR3 region is CSVNSPSTQYF. CDR3 in DNA: TGCAGCGTTAACAGCCCGAGTACGCAGTATTTT.

This clonotype was seen ten or more times. The CDR3 nucleotides are TGTGCCAGCAGCCGCGGGACAGGGTATGGCTACACCTTC. Its translation is CASSRGTGYGYTF. This chain joins TRBV12-3 or TRBV12-4 and TRBJ1-2; 9 nucleotides match TRBD1. Germline trimming cut 6 bases from V and 5 bases from J; bases unmatched to any gene: 4. The CDR3 has 13 amino acids.

This clonotype was detected ten times or more. The chain carries TRBV4-1 and TRBJ1-4, with unresolved D. This CDR3 is 14 amino acids long. The ends were cut back, 4 bases at V and 8 bases at J, with 14 bases in the middle. Germline V CDR1 and CDR2: MGHRA, YSYEKL. CDR3 amino acids: CASSPNFVGEKLFF. The CDR3 DNA is TGCGCCAGCAGCCCCAATTTCGTGGGGGAAAAACTGTTTTTT.

This clonotype appeared a few times. This chain links TRBV7-2 with TRBJ1-5; weak D call: TRBD1 (6 bases). V was clipped by 1 base and J by 4 bases, with 8 bases between them. This CDR3 region has 14 residues. The germline gives CDR1 SGHTA, CDR2 FQGNSA. The CDR3: CASSLGQGNQPQHF. CDR3 in DNA: TGTGCCAGCAGCTTAGGTCAGGGGAATCAGCCCCAGCATTTT.

This clonotype was seen repeatedly, ten times or more. The chain combines TRBV6-5 with TRBJ1-1; D is ambiguous. In germline, CDR1 is MNHEY, CDR2 SVGAGI. The CDR3 loop spans 15 amino acids. V was shortened by 0 bases and J by 0 bases, with 8 bases between the two germline ends. Written as DNA, the CDR3 is TGTGCCAGCAGTTACTCGTTCGTAGTGAACACTGAAGCTTTCTTT. Translating it yields CASSYSFVVNTEAFF.

Points on this clonotype: This may stem from a read error, because a much larger clone lies one nucleotide away. CDR3 DNA sequence: TGCAGTGCTGTCACCGGGACAGACCCCCAAGAGACCCAGTACTTC. This gives the protein CSAVTGTDPQETQYF. The chain links TRBV20-1 to TRBJ2-5; 7 nucleotides line up with TRBD1. Per the germline V gene, CDR1 is DFQATT and CDR2 is SNEGSKA (reference sequence). The ends lost 5 bases at V and 1 base at J; junction bases unmatched: 10. This CDR3 is 15 amino acids long.

This clonotype was recorded at least ten times. The gene calls are TRBV20-1 and TRBJ2-3, with D perhaps TRBD2 (6 bases). Trimming took off 4 bases at V and 4 bases at J, with 9 bases between the two ends. Germline V gives CDR1 DFQATT, CDR2 SNEGSKA (reference sequence). The CDR3 totals 12 residues. The CDR3 here is CSATEGPDTQYF. The CDR3 DNA is TGCAGTGCTACGGAGGGCCCAGATACGCAGTATTTT.

This clonotype was seen many times. The chain has TRBV10-3 and TRBJ2-7; 9 bases map to TRBD1. This CDR3 has 15 residues. Per the germline V gene, CDR1 is ENHRY and CDR2 is SYGVKD. Unmatched junction bases numbered 10, after V lost 5 bases and J lost 5 bases. The CDR3 DNA reads as TGTGCCATCAGTAAAACAGGGGGCGCAGGACACGAGCAGTACTTC. Encoded protein: CAISKTGGAGHEQYF.

This clonotype appeared many times. V gene TRBV12-3 or TRBV12-4 combines with J gene TRBJ2-7; D is uncertain. V shed 5 bases and J shed 4 bases, with 21 bases lying between them. The CDR3 has 16 residues. In nucleotides, the CDR3 is TGTGCCAGCAGTCCCCGGGCAGGTTTCGAGTCGTACGAGCAGTACTTC. Protein: CASSPRAGFESYEQYF.

This clonotype appeared many times. The genes are TRBV11-2 and TRBJ2-2, with D uncertain. Germline CDR1 SGHAT, CDR2 FQNNGV. The CDR3 spans 14 residues. V shed 1 base and J shed 4 bases, with 7 bases lying between them. The CDR3 DNA sequence: TGTGCCAGCAGCTTAGTGGACGGCACCGGGGAGCTGTTTTTT. This translates into CASSLVDGTGELFF.

This clonotype was recorded at least ten times. CDR3 amino acids: CSARDRNSPLHF. The CDR3 DNA sequence: TGCAGTGCCCGGGATAGAAATTCACCCCTCCACTTT. This sequence joins TRBV20-1 and TRBJ1-6; no definite D call. V was clipped by 6 bases and J by 7 bases, with 10 bases between them. The germline V gene encodes CDR1 DFQATT and CDR2 SNEGSKA (reference sequence). The CDR3 totals 12 residues.

The V call is TRBV20-1, the J call TRBJ2-7, with 9 bases lining up with TRBD1. Germline V gene sequence: CDR1 DFQATT, CDR2 SNEGSKA (reference sequence). V lost 6 bases, J lost 0 bases, and 12 bases stayed unmatched. CDR3 size: 16 residues. CDR3 coding DNA: TGCAGTGCCGTCGGGGCGGGGACAGGGTTCTCCTACGAGCAGTACTTC. This translates into CSAVGAGTGFSYEQYF.

The table lists this clonotype with many counts. This rearrangement joins TRBV7-9 to TRBJ1-6, with a tentative D call TRBD1 (6 bases). V was shortened by 10 bases and J by 7 bases, with 14 bases between the two germline ends. The CDR3 length is 13 residues. In germline, CDR1 is SEHNR, CDR2 FQNEAQ (reference sequence). The CDR3 DNA is TGTGCCACCGGGGGGGCGCGAAATTCACCCCTCCACTTT. Its protein is CATGGARNSPLHF.

The J gene is TRBJ1-5, the V gene TRBV19, with TRBD1 identical over 9 bases. The J segment lost 3 bases and the V segment lost 3 bases, leaving 12 bases of the junction unmatched. CDR1 LNHDA and CDR2 SQIVND come from the germline V gene (reference sequence). The CDR3 runs 18 residues. The CDR3 bases are TGTGCCAGTAGTATTTCTTTGGTAGGGACAGGGTACAATCAGCCCCAGCATTTT. Translating gives CASSISLVGTGYNQPQHF.

The chain has TRBV27 and TRBJ2-5, with 9 nucleotides matching TRBD2. The V gene's germline CDR1 is MNHEY and CDR2 SMNVEV (reference sequence). CDR3 length: 14 amino acids. V lost 4 bases, J lost 4 bases, and 4 bases stayed unmatched. The CDR3 bases are TGTGCCAGCAGTTCCTTAGCGGGAGTAGAGACCCAGTACTTC. Protein product: CASSSLAGVETQYF.

As to this clonotype: This may stem from a read error, because a much larger clone lies one nucleotide away. J is TRBJ2-5 and V is TRBV2, with D perhaps matching TRBD2 (5 bases). From germline, CDR1 is SNHLY and CDR2 FYNNEI. The CDR3 sequence is 13 residues long. The chain's CDR3 is CASSAGNQETQHF. The CDR3 DNA reads TGTGCCAGCAGTGCCGGGAACCAAGAGACCCAGCACTTC.

This clonotype occurred many times. The V call is TRBV5-4, the J call TRBJ2-3, with D possibly matching TRBD2 (6 bases). The CDR3 contains 16 residues. Germline V gene sequence: CDR1 SGHNT, CDR2 YYREEE (reference sequence). Trimming pared 4 bases from V and 6 bases from J, leaving 21 bases between. Written as DNA, the CDR3 is TGTGCCAGCAGCCGGACTCCCGGAGGGTGGTATGATACGCAGTATTTT. Translated: CASSRTPGGWYDTQYF.

This clonotype was seen repeatedly, ten times or more. Written as DNA, the CDR3 is TGCGCCAGCAGCCCGGGAGTCTACGAGCAGTACTTC. It yields the protein CASSPGVYEQYF. The chain joins TRBV5-1 to TRBJ2-7; weak D call: TRBD2 (6 bases). There are 12 residues in the CDR3. Germline lookup yields CDR1 SGHRS and CDR2 YFSETQ. V was clipped by 4 bases and J by 3 bases, with 8 bases between them.

This clonotype was seen a few times. The V and J genes are TRBV5-1 and TRBJ2-3; the match to TRBD2 covers 13 bases. V lost 1 base and J lost 6; bases outside the gene matches: 8. This CDR3 region has 17 residues. CDR1 SGHRS and CDR2 YFSETQ come from the germline V gene. CDR3: CASSLSVLAGGPDTQYF. The CDR3 coding sequence is TGCGCCAGCAGCTTGAGTGTACTAGCGGGGGGGCCGGATACGCAGTATTTT. The entire variable domain, with the rest obtained from reference TRBV5-1 and TRBJ2-3, is as follows: KAGVTQTPRYLIKTRGQQVTLSCSPISGHRSVSWYQQTPGQGLQFLFEYFSETQRNKGNFPGRFSGRQFSNSRSEMNVSTLELGDSALYLCASSLSVLAGGPDTQYFGPGTRLTVL.

This clonotype was counted at least ten times. V usage is TRBV29-1 and J usage is TRBJ2-5, with a tentative D call TRBD1 (6 bases). Looked up from germline, CDR1 is SQVTM and CDR2 is ANQGSEA. The V gene lost 4 bases and the J gene lost 1 base, with 10 bases spanning the gap. The CDR3 runs to 13 residues. The CDR3 spells CSVAGELQETQYF. The CDR3 region has the DNA TGCAGCGTTGCAGGGGAGCTCCAAGAGACCCAGTACTTC.

This clonotype came up many times. V usage is TRBV10-3 and J usage is TRBJ2-1, with D unresolved. Germline CDR1 and CDR2: ENHRY and SYGVKD. Deletions cut 4 bases from V and 0 bases from J, with 7 bases between. This CDR3 region has 14 residues. CDR3 in amino acids: CAISASASYNEQFF. CDR3 DNA: TGTGCCATCAGTGCAAGCGCCTCCTACAATGAGCAGTTCTTC.

This clonotype was observed many times. This sequence joins TRBV3-1 and TRBJ2-5; 12 bases fit TRBD2. The CDR3 is made up of 15 amino acids. V gave up 9 bases and J gave up 3 bases; unmatched junction bases: 8. Germline V gives CDR1 LGHDT, CDR2 YNNKEL (reference sequence). The CDR3 DNA follows: TGTGCCAGAGGACTAGCGGGGTCTGCGGAAGAGACCCAGTACTTC. This encodes CARGLAGSAEETQYF.

This clonotype was detected a few times. The chain is built from TRBV20-1 and TRBJ2-3, with 9 bases fitting TRBD1. The CDR3 length is 15 residues. The V gene end was trimmed by 3 bases and the J gene end by 7 bases; junction bases not matched to a gene: 11. Germline loops: CDR1 DFQATT, CDR2 SNEGSKA (reference sequence). The CDR3 DNA is TGCAGTGCTAGCTCGGACAGGGGAAGGGAGTATACGCAGTATTTT. It specifies CSASSDRGREYTQYF.

This clonotype was seen repeatedly, ten times or more. The rearrangement uses TRBV28 and TRBJ2-7; D possibly corresponds to TRBD2 (5 bases). CDR3 length: 13 residues. The germline gives CDR1 MDHEN, CDR2 SYDVKM. V lost 4 bases to trimming and J lost 3 bases, with 10 bases between them. Here the CDR3 DNA reads TGTGCCAGCAGTTCCGCCGGGATCTACGAGCAGTACTTC. This codes for CASSSAGIYEQYF.

This clonotype was seen repeatedly, ten times or more. The chain couples TRBV10-3 to TRBJ2-1; no reliable D call. V lost 4 bases and J 2 bases, leaving 6 bases between the germline ends. CDR1 is ENHRY, CDR2 SYGVKD, per germline. CDR3 size: 13 residues. CDR3 region: CAISVWAYNEQFF. The CDR3 DNA follows: TGTGCCATCAGTGTCTGGGCCTACAATGAGCAGTTCTTC.

This rearrangement joins TRBV4-1 to TRBJ2-3; 10 bases line up with TRBD2. The CDR3 spans 18 residues. With 4 bases clipped from V and 3 bases from J, the junction kept 13 bases outside the gene matches. Germline lookup yields CDR1 MGHRA and CDR2 YSYEKL. The CDR3 coding sequence is TGCGCCAGCAGCCCTACGCAGACCCAACTAGCGGGGACAGATACGCAGTATTTT. Its translation: CASSPTQTQLAGTDTQYF.

Comment on this clonotype: With a much larger clone just one base away, this may be a read error. The chain links TRBV20-1 to TRBJ2-4, with D perhaps matching TRBD1 or TRBD2 (6 bases each). The CDR3 totals 13 residues. Trimming left V 3 bases short and J 8 bases short, with 14 bases between. Germline CDR1 DFQATT, CDR2 SNEGSKA (reference sequence). CDR3 DNA: TGCAGTGCTAGTCTCAGGGGAGGATACATTCAGTACTTC. Translation gives CSASLRGGYIQYF.

In this sample, this clonotype turned up many times. The chain joins TRBV19 to TRBJ2-1; tentatively, D is TRBD1 or TRBD2 (5 bases each). With 7 bases removed from V and 2 bases from J, the gap between germline ends came to 15 bases. There are 15 residues in the CDR3. In germline, CDR1 is LNHDA, CDR2 SQIVND (reference sequence). The CDR3 nucleotides read TGTGCCAGTATGGGGGTTCGATCTGCCTACAATGAGCAGTTCTTC. Translated, it gives CASMGVRSAYNEQFF.

This sequence joins TRBV19 and TRBJ2-5; 8 positions agree with TRBD2. Germline V gives CDR1 LNHDA, CDR2 SQIVND (reference sequence). The CDR3 is made up of 13 amino acids. After removal of 5 bases from V and 5 bases from J, the junction contained 4 bases not matched to a gene. DNA of the CDR3: TGTGCCAGTAGTCGGGGGGGCAAGGAGACCCAGTACTTC. It yields the protein CASSRGGKETQYF.

This clonotype appeared a few times. This chain connects TRBV2 to TRBJ2-2, with TRBD1 matching 9 bases. The CDR3 loop spans 14 amino acids. Per germline, CDR1 SNHLY and CDR2 FYNNEI. V dropped 6 bases and J dropped 7; count of bases not matched to a gene: 6. In DNA form, the CDR3 reads TGTGCCAGCAGGGACGGGACAGGGTTCGGGGAGCTGTTTTTT. Its translation: CASRDGTGFGELFF.

J is TRBJ1-5 and V is TRBV12-3 or TRBV12-4; D is perhaps TRBD1 (6 bases). V lost 2 bases to trimming and J lost 4 bases, with 9 bases between them. The CDR3 runs to 14 residues. This CDR3 is CASSLLGANQPQHF. The DNA for the CDR3 is TGTGCCAGCAGTTTATTGGGGGCTAATCAGCCCCAGCATTTT.